A single sample is the source of the 9 T cell receptor beta chains below, sequenced in a study of CD8 T cells in ankylosing spondylitis. TCRdb analysed the 5' RACE reads with MiXCR anew, one entry per CDR3 protein. The sample comprises fewer than 250,000 distinct CDR3 sequences, 10% of which are singletons, and 2.6% rests with the top ten. Material for sequencing was blood, either unsorted or a sorted T cell fraction (not recorded which). These receptors were collected from a male donor with ankylosing spondylitis or in good health (not recorded which).

The table lists this clonotype with a few counts. The chain has TRBV11-3 and TRBJ2-5; either TRBD1 or TRBD2 may supply D (5 bases each). The CDR3 has 16 residues. Germline lookup yields CDR1 SGHNT and CDR2 YENEEA. V shed 1 base and J shed 4 bases, with 16 bases lying between them. DNA of the CDR3: TGTGCCAGCAGCTTAGCGGGGACGGACCCTAGAGAGACCCAGTACTTC. Its translation is CASSLAGTDPRETQYF.

This clonotype was seen more than once but under ten times. V usage is TRBV7-2 and J usage is TRBJ1-2; D is undetermined. CDR1 and CDR2 (germline): SGHTA, FQGNSA. Trimming left V 1 base short and J 6 bases short, with 9 bases between. The CDR3 runs 13 residues. In DNA form, the CDR3 reads TGTGCCAGCAGCTTAGGTCCCCCCGATGGCTACACCTTC. Translation gives CASSLGPPDGYTF.

In this sample, this clonotype turned up many times. The genes are TRBV3-1 and TRBJ1-5; D call uncertain. Per germline, CDR1 LGHDT and CDR2 YNNKEL (reference sequence). The CDR3 is 14 amino acids. The V end lost 1 base, the J end lost 2 bases, and 6 bases lay between the germline ends. CDR3 sequence: CASSQAGRNQPQHF. DNA for the CDR3: TGTGCCAGCAGCCAAGCCGGACGCAATCAGCCCCAGCATTTT.

This clonotype was seen a handful of times. The chain is built from TRBV5-1 and TRBJ2-7; perhaps TRBD2 as D (6 bases). CDR1 SGHRS and CDR2 YFSETQ come from the germline V gene. CDR3 length: 14 residues. V was cut by 7 bases and J by 0 bases, with 14 bases left in between. The CDR3 DNA sequence: TGCGCCAGCTTTGACGGGGAGGCCTCCTACGAGCAGTACTTC. Translation gives CASFDGEASYEQYF. Together with reference TRBV5-1 and TRBJ2-7, the CDR3 gives the full variable domain: KAGVTQTPRYLIKTRGQQVTLSCSPISGHRSVSWYQQTPGQGLQFLFEYFSETQRNKGNFPGRFSGRQFSNSRSEMNVSTLELGDSALYLCASFDGEASYEQYFGPGTRLTVT.

Ten or more counts support this clonotype. The chain links TRBV3-1 to TRBJ1-1; the D gene is possibly TRBD1 (6 bases). Germline loops: CDR1 LGHDT, CDR2 YNNKEL (reference sequence). The ends were cut back, 7 bases at V and 3 bases at J, with 18 bases in the middle. The CDR3 is 15 amino acids. The CDR3 here is CASILTRGAYTEAFF. CDR3 bases: TGTGCCAGCATCCTGACCCGGGGGGCGTACACTGAAGCTTTCTTT.

This clonotype was observed a few times. The V call is TRBV12-3 or TRBV12-4, the J call TRBJ2-7, with 11 bases aligning to TRBD2. CDR3 size: 16 residues. V was clipped by 5 bases and J by 2 bases; unmatched bases: 8. In DNA form, the CDR3 reads TGTGCCAGCAGTCCCTATAGACTAGCGGGGCCCTACGAGCAGTACTTC. It encodes CASSPYRLAGPYEQYF.

This clonotype was recorded many times. The chain links TRBV25-1 to TRBJ2-1; possible D gene TRBD1, 6 bases. CDR1 is MGHDK and CDR2 is SYGVNS in the germline V gene. The CDR3 length is 14 residues. V was cut by 3 bases and J by 3 bases, with 9 bases left in between. CDR3: CASSERGNYNEQFF. The CDR3 DNA reads as TGTGCCAGCAGTGAGAGGGGGAACTACAATGAGCAGTTCTTC.

This clonotype was found a few times. CDR3 sequence (DNA): TGCGCCAGCAGCTTGGCGGGACAGGGCGACACTGAAGCTTTCTTT. Translation gives CASSLAGQGDTEAFF. The chain carries TRBV5-1 and TRBJ1-1; 9 nucleotides align to TRBD1. Germline values: CDR1 SGHRS, CDR2 YFSETQ. The CDR3 consists of 15 residues. J lost 3 bases, V lost 0 bases, and 3 bases had no gene match. The full variable domain, with the rest looked up from reference TRBV5-1 and TRBJ1-1, is KAGVTQTPRYLIKTRGQQVTLSCSPISGHRSVSWYQQTPGQGLQFLFEYFSETQRNKGNFPGRFSGRQFSNSRSEMNVSTLELGDSALYLCASSLAGQGDTEAFFGQGTRLTVV.

This clonotype was detected ten times or more. This chain connects TRBV4-1 to TRBJ2-3; tentative D call: TRBD2 (6 bases). Trimming took off 4 bases at V and 0 bases at J, with 11 bases between the two ends. The CDR3 runs 15 residues. CDR1 MGHRA and CDR2 YSYEKL come from the germline V gene. The CDR3 sequence is CASSPGLSSTDTQYF. The CDR3 DNA reads TGCGCCAGCAGCCCGGGACTCTCTAGCACAGATACGCAGTATTTT.